The entry below gives a single T cell receptor beta chain sequence along with its context. No antigen is known for it. There are no base qualities to consult, and no much larger clone falls within one base. This sample was included in a study of radiotherapy plus CTLA-4 blockade in lung cancer (dated by TCRdb to 2016 to 2019). Notes on the research overall: Among enrolled patients, about 17% had an objective response and 25% to 35% reached disease control. Results the study describes overall, beyond this receptor: The strongest predictors of response, as reported, were early dynamic changes in blood T cell clones along with a rise in serum interferon-beta after radiation. After treatment with radiotherapy and ipilimumab, TCR clones that originated in tumors expanded in peripheral blood.

CDR1 and CDR2 are drawn from the germline V gene: MDHEN, SYDVKM. Inclusive of the bounding cysteine and phenylalanine, the CDR3 is 14 residues long. The kept DNA is CDR3 alone, 42 bases in frame from the first base. The germline V and J ends show losses of 4 bases and 7 bases respectively, and no gene match explains 9 bases of the junction. The study tested focal radiation therapy combined with CTLA-4 blockade (ipilimumab) in patients with chemo-refractory metastatic non-small-cell lung cancer. To prepare the library, the immunoSEQ multiplex PCR assay was applied. TCRdb took this table from immuneACCESS and kept in-frame rearrangements with V and J called. Such tables lack part of the clones; where checked against another copy, unresolved V genes explain under half of the gap, and the rest is unexplained. Recorded for this sample are tens of thousands of clones; about 87% of them occurred a single time. In total, the top ten clones hold 16% of the sample.

The clonotype comes from a human donor with non-small cell lung cancer that progressed on radiotherapy plus ipilimumab. The sequences come from peripheral blood, collected from a patient treated with radiotherapy plus ipilimumab. The rearrangement joined TRBV28 to TRBJ1-2, with 7 junctional bases fitting TRBD1. This receptor has the CDR3 CASSSGTDLFGYTF. The DNA sequence reads TGTGCCAGCAGTTCCGGGACAGATCTCTTTGGCTACACCTTC.